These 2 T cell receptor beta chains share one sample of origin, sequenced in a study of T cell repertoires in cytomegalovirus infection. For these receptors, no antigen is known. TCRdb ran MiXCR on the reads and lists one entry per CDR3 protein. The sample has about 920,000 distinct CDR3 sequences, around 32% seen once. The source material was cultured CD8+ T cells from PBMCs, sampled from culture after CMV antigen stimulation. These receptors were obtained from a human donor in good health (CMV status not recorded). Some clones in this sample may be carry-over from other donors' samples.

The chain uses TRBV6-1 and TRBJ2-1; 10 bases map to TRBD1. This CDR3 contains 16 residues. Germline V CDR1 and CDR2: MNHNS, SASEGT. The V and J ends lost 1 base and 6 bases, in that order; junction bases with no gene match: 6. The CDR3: CASSEGDRGWGNEQFF. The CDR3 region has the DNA TGTGCCAGCAGTGAAGGGGACAGGGGTTGGGGCAATGAGCAGTTCTTC.

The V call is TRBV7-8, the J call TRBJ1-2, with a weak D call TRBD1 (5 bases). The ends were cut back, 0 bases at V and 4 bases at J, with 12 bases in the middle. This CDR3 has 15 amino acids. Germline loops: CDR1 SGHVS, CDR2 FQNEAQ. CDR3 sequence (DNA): TGTGCCAGCAGCTTAGCGGGCGGACACGGCTATGGCTACACCTTC. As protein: CASSLAGGHGYGYTF.